Listed below are T cell receptor beta chains from one sample, sequenced in a study of cytomegalovirus exposure and HLA in healthy donors. The repertoire was sequenced with immunoSEQ multiplex PCR; TCRdb's copy has only in-frame clones and lacks some. The repertoire table contains 100,000 to 150,000 clones. The sample taken for sequencing was PBMCs. These receptor sequences come from a man younger than 45 in good health and CMV-seronegative. Each CDR3 is given with its conserved first and last residue. A D gene is named only where the DNA matches it firmly.

D gene: TRBD1
J gene: TRBJ2-2
V gene: TRBV7-3
CDR3 protein: CASSVPGQGGAGELFF
CDR3 DNA: TGTGCCAGCAGCGTTCCGGGACAGGGAGGCGCCGGGGAGCTGTTTTTT

D gene: .
J gene: TRBJ2-7
V gene: TRBV29-1
CDR3 protein: CSVVVQENYEQYF
CDR3 DNA: TGCAGCGTTGTCGTACAGGAGAACTACGAGCAGTACTTC

D gene: .
J gene: TRBJ2-5
V gene: TRBV19
CDR3 protein: CASSRNAKETQYF
CDR3 DNA: TGTGCCAGTAGTCGTAACGCGAAAGAGACCCAGTACTTC

D gene: TRBD2
J gene: TRBJ2-5
V gene: TRBV7-3
CDR3 protein: CASSLSGEGETQYF
CDR3 DNA: TGTGCCAGCAGCCTGTCGGGGGAGGGAGAGACCCAGTACTTC

D gene: .
J gene: TRBJ2-2
V gene: TRBV28
CDR3 protein: CASSSDTGMKETGELFF
CDR3 DNA: TGTGCCAGCAGTTCTGACACAGGGATGAAAGAGACCGGGGAGCTGTTTTTT

D gene: TRBD1
J gene: TRBJ2-4
V gene: TRBV6-1
CDR3 protein: CASGTGVRNIQYF
CDR3 DNA: TGTGCCAGTGGGACAGGGGTTAGGAACATTCAGTACTTC

D gene: .
J gene: TRBJ1-1
V gene: TRBV2
CDR3 protein: CATLGAELTEAFF
CDR3 DNA: TGTGCCACCCTGGGGGCAGAACTAACTGAAGCTTTCTTT

D gene: TRBD1
J gene: TRBJ1-1
V gene: TRBV7-9
CDR3 protein: CASSRGQGGTEAFF
CDR3 DNA: TGTGCCAGCAGCCGTGGACAGGGAGGGACTGAAGCTTTCTTT

D gene: .
J gene: TRBJ2-7
V gene: TRBV11-3
CDR3 protein: CASSLAGADEQYF
CDR3 DNA: TGTGCCAGCAGCTTAGCAGGGGCGGACGAGCAGTACTTC

D gene: TRBD2
J gene: TRBJ2-5
V gene: TRBV28
CDR3 protein: CASRDSGRAQETQYF
CDR3 DNA: TGTGCCAGCAGAGATAGCGGGAGGGCTCAAGAGACCCAGTACTTC

D gene: TRBD2
J gene: TRBJ2-5
V gene: TRBV2
CDR3 protein: CASSGGGKETQYF
CDR3 DNA: TGTGCCAGCAGTGGGGGGGGTAAGGAGACCCAGTACTTC

D gene: TRBD2
J gene: TRBJ2-4
V gene: TRBV14
CDR3 protein: CASSQVGLAGAKNIQYF
CDR3 DNA: TGTGCCAGCAGCCAAGTGGGGCTAGCGGGAGCCAAAAACATTCAGTACTTC

D gene: TRBD1
J gene: TRBJ1-4
V gene: TRBV29-1
CDR3 protein: CSVAKNRGNPEKLFF
CDR3 DNA: TGCAGCGTTGCCAAAAACAGGGGCAACCCCGAAAAACTGTTTTTT

D gene: .
J gene: TRBJ1-4
V gene: TRBV5-1
CDR3 protein: CASSRGGVLANEKLFF
CDR3 DNA: TGCGCCAGCAGCCGGGGGGGGGTCTTGGCTAATGAAAAACTGTTTTTT

D gene: .
J gene: TRBJ1-1
V gene: TRBV5-4
CDR3 protein: CASSKDTNTEAFF
CDR3 DNA: TGTGCCAGCAGCAAGGACACGAACACTGAAGCTTTCTTT

D gene: .
J gene: TRBJ1-1
V gene: TRBV6-5
CDR3 protein: CASSSPGENTEAFF
CDR3 DNA: TGTGCCAGCTCAAGTCCAGGGGAGAACACTGAAGCTTTCTTT

D gene: .
J gene: TRBJ2-7
V gene: TRBV4-2
CDR3 protein: CASSPRSGTSSYEQYF
CDR3 DNA: TGTGCCAGCAGCCCCCGTAGCGGTACCAGCTCCTACGAGCAGTACTTC

D gene: TRBD2
J gene: TRBJ2-2
V gene: TRBV7-9
CDR3 protein: CASSPREAGAHTGELFF
CDR3 DNA: TGTGCCAGCAGCCCCAGGGAAGCGGGAGCCCACACCGGGGAGCTGTTTTTT

D gene: TRBD1
J gene: TRBJ2-1
V gene: TRBV7-9
CDR3 protein: CASSLMGARGRNEQFF
CDR3 DNA: TGTGCCAGCAGCTTAATGGGCGCCAGGGGGCGGAATGAGCAGTTCTTC

D gene: TRBD1
J gene: TRBJ2-7
V gene: TRBV6-6
CDR3 protein: CASSVLGGQGSYEQYF
CDR3 DNA: TGTGCCAGCAGTGTCCTGGGGGGACAGGGATCATACGAGCAGTACTTC

D gene: .
J gene: TRBJ2-3
V gene: TRBV28
CDR3 protein: CASSLEDSHTDTQYF
CDR3 DNA: TGTGCCAGCAGTTTGGAGGACTCCCACACAGATACGCAGTATTTT

D gene: TRBD1
J gene: TRBJ1-1
V gene: TRBV5-1
CDR3 protein: CASSFKGQWNTEAFF
CDR3 DNA: TGCGCCAGCAGCTTTAAGGGACAGTGGAACACTGAAGCTTTCTTT

D gene: .
J gene: TRBJ2-1
V gene: TRBV5-1
CDR3 protein: CASSLTPTGSTEEQFF
CDR3 DNA: TGCGCCAGCAGCCTAACCCCTACAGGATCGACTGAGGAGCAGTTCTTC

D gene: .
J gene: TRBJ2-7
V gene: TRBV14
CDR3 protein: CASSQSSASEQYF
CDR3 DNA: TGTGCCAGCAGCCAATCAAGCGCGAGCGAGCAGTACTTC

D gene: .
J gene: TRBJ1-3
V gene: TRBV12-2
CDR3 protein: CASRSPVAGTIYF
CDR3 DNA: TGTGCAAGTCGCTCCCCCGTGGCAGGCACCATATATTTT

D gene: .
J gene: TRBJ1-6
V gene: TRBV5-1
CDR3 protein: CASSLALPTSPLHF
CDR3 DNA: TGCGCCAGCAGCTTGGCCCTTCCTACTTCACCCCTCCACTTT

D gene: .
J gene: TRBJ2-3
V gene: TRBV28
CDR3 protein: CASSLTDTQYF
CDR3 DNA: TGTGCCAGCAGCCTCACAGATACGCAGTATTTT

D gene: .
J gene: TRBJ1-2
V gene: TRBV14
CDR3 protein: CASSQGGTFYGYTF
CDR3 DNA: TGTGCCAGCAGCCAAGGAGGAACCTTCTATGGCTACACCTTC

D gene: .
J gene: TRBJ2-7
V gene: TRBV19
CDR3 protein: CASSAGSSYEQYF
CDR3 DNA: TGTGCCAGTAGCGCGGGGAGCTCCTACGAGCAGTACTTC

D gene: TRBD1
J gene: TRBJ2-7
V gene: TRBV30
CDR3 protein: CAWSPRQGASSYEQYF
CDR3 DNA: TGTGCCTGGAGTCCGAGACAGGGGGCGAGCTCCTACGAGCAGTACTTC

D gene: TRBD1
J gene: TRBJ2-5
V gene: TRBV7-9
CDR3 protein: CASSKGQGEGETQYF
CDR3 DNA: TGTGCCAGCAGCAAAGGACAGGGTGAAGGAGAGACCCAGTACTTC

D gene: TRBD2
J gene: TRBJ2-1
V gene: TRBV2
CDR3 protein: CASRRLAGGDTGEQFF
CDR3 DNA: TGTGCCAGCAGGAGACTAGCGGGAGGGGATACGGGTGAGCAGTTCTTC

D gene: TRBD1
J gene: TRBJ2-5
V gene: TRBV29-1
CDR3 protein: CSVDRDSQETQYF
CDR3 DNA: TGCAGCGTTGATCGGGACAGCCAAGAGACCCAGTACTTC

D gene: TRBD1
J gene: TRBJ2-1
V gene: TRBV2
CDR3 protein: CASLGTGSKVGRGSSYNEQFF
CDR3 DNA: TGTGCCAGCTTAGGGACAGGCTCTAAGGTGGGCCGGGGGAGCTCCTACAATGAGCAGTTCTTC

D gene: .
J gene: TRBJ2-1
V gene: TRBV5-1
CDR3 protein: CASSRPGGNEQFF
CDR3 DNA: TGCGCCAGCAGCCGACCTGGCGGGAATGAGCAGTTCTTC

D gene: .
J gene: TRBJ2-7
V gene: TRBV30
CDR3 protein: CAWSVFGSGSSYEQYF
CDR3 DNA: TGTGCCTGGAGTGTTTTTGGGTCGGGGAGCTCCTACGAGCAGTACTTC

D gene: TRBD2
J gene: TRBJ2-7
V gene: TRBV19
CDR3 protein: CASSRSGGPYEQYF
CDR3 DNA: TGTGCCAGTAGCCGATCGGGGGGACCCTACGAGCAGTACTTC